Here is one T cell receptor (beta chain) with its context. This clonotype was observed a few times. The antigen it binds to is not known. No per-base quality is available; no much larger clone lies one base away. The data derive from a study of T cell repertoires in cytomegalovirus infection (dated by TCRdb to between 2017 and 2020). At the level of the whole study: Alongside well-studied HLA-B-restricted epitopes, the peptide stimulations were aimed at recently identified HLA-C-restricted CMV epitopes, whose presentation resists viral immunomodulation. Because public TCR beta signatures pointed to carriage of CMV infection together with the matching HLA type, the HLA type of each donor mattered for the analysis. Study-level results and caveats: Cumulative frequency of public TCR beta family members discriminated carriers of CMV infection plus the relevant HLA type in this cohort and an independent 352-donor cohort. The ex vivo response was dominated by HLA-C-restricted CMV-specific TCR beta clonotypes, which also provided the single most frequent clonotype in two of eight donors.

The germline V and J ends show losses of 0 bases and 3 bases respectively, and no gene match explains 3 bases of the junction. Inclusive of the bounding cysteine and phenylalanine, the CDR3 is 16 residues long. Solely the CDR3 DNA is kept, with 48 bases framed from the first base. According to the germline V gene (reference sequence), CDR1 reads DFQATT and CDR2 reads SNEGSKA. According to the study, the label for this sample's treatment or condition signals: in vitro stimulation with specific CMV peptide epitopes to enrich CMV-specific T cells. Sequencing used an Illumina HiSeq 1500. TCRdb passed the public sequencing reads through fastp at Q25 and MiXCR, retaining productive beta sequences. Each entry is one CDR3 protein sequence, shown with its most common DNA and genes. The sample yields 830,000 or so distinct CDR3 sequences; around a third were counted once. The ten largest clonotypes hold 12% of the sample.

The V and J genes are TRBV20-1 and TRBJ2-3; 13 bases in the junction line up with TRBD2. The material was cultured CD8+ T cells from PBMCs, obtained from culture after CMV antigen stimulation. This clonotype was obtained from a human donor in good health (CMV status not recorded). Some clones in this sample may be carry-over from other donors' samples. The base sequence is TGCAGTGCTAGAGATAGGGGACTAGCGGGGACAGATACGCAGTATTTT. Translated, this gives CSARDRGLAGTDTQYF.